The clone carrying this T cell receptor beta chain was seen a handful of times. Produced via immunoSEQ multiplex PCR; TCRdb's table is partial and in-frame only. In the table there are 55,000 to 80,000 clones, roughly four fifths of which are singletons. The data were obtained in a study of OX40 agonist ivuxolimab in advanced cancers. Cycle 7 day 1, cycle 4 day 1, and baseline were the timepoints at which blood was sampled. The sequencing here drew on CD4+ or CD8+ T cells sorted from blood, taken in a trial of the OX40 agonist ivuxolimab. This clonotype was sampled from an adult with an advanced solid tumor such as melanoma, head and neck, liver or kidney cancer.

CDR3: CASSQGNGGWHGYTF. The CDR3 DNA reads as TGTGCCAGCAGCCAGGGGAACGGGGGCTGGCATGGCTACACCTTC. The chain couples TRBV7-2 to TRBJ1-2; maybe TRBD1 (6 bases). V was shortened by 5 bases and J by 6 bases, with 19 bases between the two germline ends. Germline V gives CDR1 SGHTA, CDR2 FQGNSA. The CDR3 spans 15 residues.